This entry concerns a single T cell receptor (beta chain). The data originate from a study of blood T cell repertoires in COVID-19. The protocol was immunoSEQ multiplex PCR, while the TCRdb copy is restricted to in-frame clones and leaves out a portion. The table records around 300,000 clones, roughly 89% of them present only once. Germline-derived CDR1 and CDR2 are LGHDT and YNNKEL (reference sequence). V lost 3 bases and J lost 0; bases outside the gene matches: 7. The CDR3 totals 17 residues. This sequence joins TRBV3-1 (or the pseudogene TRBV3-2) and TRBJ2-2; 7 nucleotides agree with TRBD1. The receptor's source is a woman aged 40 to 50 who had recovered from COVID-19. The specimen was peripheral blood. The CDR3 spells CASSHHQGVANTGELFF. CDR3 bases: TGTGCCAGCAGCCACCATCAGGGGGTCGCGAACACCGGGGAGCTGTTTTTT.